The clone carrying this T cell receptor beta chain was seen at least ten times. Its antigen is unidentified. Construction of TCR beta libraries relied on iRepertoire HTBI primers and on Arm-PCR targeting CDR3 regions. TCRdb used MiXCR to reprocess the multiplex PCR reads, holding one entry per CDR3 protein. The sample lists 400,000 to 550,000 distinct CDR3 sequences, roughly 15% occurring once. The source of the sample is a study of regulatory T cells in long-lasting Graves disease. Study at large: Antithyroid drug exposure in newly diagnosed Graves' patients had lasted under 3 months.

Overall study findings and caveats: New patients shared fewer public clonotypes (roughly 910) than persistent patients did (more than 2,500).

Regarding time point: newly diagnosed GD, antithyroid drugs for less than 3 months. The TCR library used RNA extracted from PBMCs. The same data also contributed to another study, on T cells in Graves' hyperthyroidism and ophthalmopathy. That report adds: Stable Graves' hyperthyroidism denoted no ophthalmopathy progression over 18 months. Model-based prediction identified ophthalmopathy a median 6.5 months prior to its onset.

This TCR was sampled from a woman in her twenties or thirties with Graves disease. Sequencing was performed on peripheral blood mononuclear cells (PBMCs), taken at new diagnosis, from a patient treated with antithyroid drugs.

The CDR3 sequence: CASSLRGTGNQPQHF. The CDR3 nucleotides are TGTGCCAGCAGTTTAAGGGGCACGGGCAATCAGCCCCAGCATTTT. The V gene is TRBV27, the J gene TRBJ1-5, with D possibly TRBD1 on 5 matching bases. CDR3 length: 15 residues. The germline V gene encodes CDR1 MNHEY and CDR2 SMNVEV (reference sequence). Between the trimmed V and J ends, which lost 2 bases and 2 bases, there was a span of 10 bases.